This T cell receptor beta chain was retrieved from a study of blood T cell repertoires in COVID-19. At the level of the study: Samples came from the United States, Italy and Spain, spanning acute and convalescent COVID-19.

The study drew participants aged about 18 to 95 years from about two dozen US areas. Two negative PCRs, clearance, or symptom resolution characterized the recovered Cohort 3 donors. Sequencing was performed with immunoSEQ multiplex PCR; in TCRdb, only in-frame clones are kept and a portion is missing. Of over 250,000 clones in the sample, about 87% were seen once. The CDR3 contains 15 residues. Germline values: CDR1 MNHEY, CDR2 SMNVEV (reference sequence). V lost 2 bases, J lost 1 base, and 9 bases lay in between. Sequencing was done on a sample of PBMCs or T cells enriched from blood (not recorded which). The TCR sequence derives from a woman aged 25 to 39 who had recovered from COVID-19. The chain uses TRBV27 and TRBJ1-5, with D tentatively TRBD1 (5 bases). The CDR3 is CASSLGGWSNQPQHF. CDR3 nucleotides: TGTGCCAGCAGTTTAGGGGGGTGGAGCAATCAGCCCCAGCATTTT.